This entry is about one T cell receptor (beta chain). This specimen belongs to a study of Graves' ophthalmopathy and Graves' hyperthyroidism. CDR3 regions of TCR beta were amplified from RNA transcripts. The library came from an HTBI-primed first-round RT-PCR and a second-round multiplex PCR. MiXCR, run by TCRdb on the multiplex PCR reads, gives a single entry per CDR3 protein. Here the sample spans hundreds of thousands of distinct CDR3 sequences, 40% being singletons. Germline CDR1 and CDR2: MNHNY and SVGAGI (reference sequence). V was clipped by 2 bases and J by 6 bases, with 14 bases between them. The CDR3 is made up of 14 amino acids. Active ophthalmopathy (CAS at least 3, NOSPECS at least 4), lasting under 3 months. PBMCs were density-gradient isolated from roughly 9.6 ml fresh blood.

The V and J genes are TRBV6-6 and TRBJ2-7; weak D call: TRBD1 (5 bases). Sequenced input: peripheral blood. This receptor was obtained from an adult man with Graves' ophthalmopathy. CDR3 nucleotide sequence: TGTGCCAGCAGTTACGCCTCCAGGGATCTCGAGCAGTACTTC. Protein: CASSYASRDLEQYF.